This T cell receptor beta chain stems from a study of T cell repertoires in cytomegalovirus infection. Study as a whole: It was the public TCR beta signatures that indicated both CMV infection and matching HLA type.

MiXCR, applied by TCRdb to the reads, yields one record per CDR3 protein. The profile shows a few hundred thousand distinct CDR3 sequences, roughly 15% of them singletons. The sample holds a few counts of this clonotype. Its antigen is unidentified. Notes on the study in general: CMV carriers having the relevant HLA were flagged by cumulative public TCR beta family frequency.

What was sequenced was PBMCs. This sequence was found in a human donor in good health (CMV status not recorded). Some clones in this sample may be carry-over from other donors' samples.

For the CDR3, the DNA is TGTGCCAGCAGCGCCGCCGCGGGCACTGAAGCTTTCTTT. Residues: CASSAAAGTEAFF. The chain recombines TRBV7-9 with TRBJ1-1, with no clear D. The CDR3 spans 13 residues. V was clipped by 5 bases and J by 4 bases, with 11 bases between them. The germline V gene has CDR1 SEHNR and CDR2 FQNEAQ (reference sequence).